This record concerns one T cell receptor beta chain sequence. Its antigen is not yet known. No base quality values were provided; no much bigger clone lies one nucleotide off. Before the diagnostic colonoscopy, none of the ulcerative colitis patients had been given any immunosuppressive medication. Blood was sampled at the same time as the colonoscopy. The Wizard kit (Promega) was used to extract genomic DNA from the blood and intestinal samples. Rearranged CDR3 beta regions were amplified from genomic DNA with multiplex V and J primers using the immunoSEQ TRB Survey service. To keep sequencing depth the same across samples, survey-level depth of up to 500,000 reads per sample was applied. Libraries were purified, pooled and sequenced on Illumina technology. Per the authors' processing: Productive clonality, sample overlap, pairwise scatters, CDR3 beta length, V/D/J gene usage and productiveness were assessed with immunoSEQ online tools. Calculated diversity was the number of unique rearrangements divided by total templates times 100; Shannon and Simpson indices were also computed. Principal component analysis used the R prcomp function and ggbiplot package on Z-score normalized data. Morisita's index was used to quantify blood-rectal clonal overlap within each subject. Held by TCRdb, this immuneACCESS table contains in-frame sequences only and omits some clones. Under half of the omission traces to an unresolved V gene where checked; the cause of the rest is unknown. The DNA gave D and trimming, while V, J and clone size come from that table. In all, the sample holds 12,000 to 15,000 clones, and over 80% of those were seen once. Of the sample, 0.95% to 1% falls within the top ten clones.

This entry is derived from a study of pediatric ulcerative colitis (dated by TCRdb to the late 2010s). For the wider study: More than five ulcerative colitis patients had pancolitis and two had left-sided colitis, with histology consistent with ulcerative colitis in all. Under 10 newly diagnosed, treatment-naive pediatric ulcerative colitis patients and a few non-IBD control children each provided paired blood and rectal samples. The Pediatric Ulcerative Colitis Activity Index classified a couple of patients as having mild disease, several as having moderate disease and three as having acute severe colitis. Summary of the overall study and its limitations: Clonal overlap between a subject's own blood and rectum was significantly greater in ulcerative colitis patients than in controls, which suggests more T cell trafficking to inflamed tissue. With only four individuals, the healthy control group was small. For technical reasons, the blood samples of two patients yielded substantially fewer templates, so those samples were excluded from the blood-rectal overlap analysis. A couple of rectal CDR3 clonotypes were found in every ulcerative colitis patient but in no control. Because the repertoires came from total lymphocyte DNA, rare subsets such as regulatory T cells may have patterns that are not reflected. Features of the rectal repertoire distinguished controls, mild-moderate colitis patients and acute severe colitis patients, and in acute severe colitis, rectal diversity was reduced because of clonal expansions.

The source material was blood. The source is a boy younger than 18 with moderate ulcerative colitis.

The DNA sequence follows: TGCAGCGCCGTGGACAGGGCAGACTACGAGCAGTACTTC. This translates into CSAVDRADYEQYF. The sequence is built from TRBV29-1 and TRBJ2-7, and TRBD1 matches 8 of the central bases. Via the germline V gene, CDR1 is SQVTM and CDR2 ANQGSEA. V is pruned by 7 bases and J by 3 bases, leaving 8 bases of the junction without a gene match. The CDR3 starts with the cysteine, ends with the phenylalanine, and has 13 residues. Kept here is only the CDR3 DNA, which spans 39 bases and is read in frame from base 1.